The rows below give T cell receptor beta chains drawn from one sample of a study of human thymus T cells. The repertoire was sequenced with immunoSEQ multiplex PCR; TCRdb's copy has only in-frame clones and lacks some. The table includes around 70,000 clones, 85% to 95% detected once. Sequenced sample: thymus tissue. The receptor set was obtained from a girl less than two years old with a congenital heart defect but otherwise immunologically healthy. Each CDR3 is given with its conserved first and last residue. D genes are given only for firm matches. A clone size is listed for some rows: how often the clone was seen (once, few, many), or a class if it is expanded.

v_gene: TRBV29-1
j_gene: TRBJ2-1
abundance: -
d_gene: -
CDR3aa: CSVGGTFNEQFF
CDR3nt: TGCAGCGTCGGAGGGACTTTTAATGAGCAGTTCTTC

v_gene: TRBV6-5
j_gene: TRBJ1-2
abundance: -
d_gene: -
CDR3aa: CASSRQDYGYTF
CDR3nt: TGTGCCAGCAGTCGACAGGACTATGGCTACACCTTC

v_gene: TRBV6-1
j_gene: TRBJ2-5
abundance: -
d_gene: -
CDR3aa: CASIGQETQYF
CDR3nt: TGTGCCAGCATTGGACAAGAGACCCAGTACTTC

v_gene: TRBV2
j_gene: TRBJ2-1
abundance: -
d_gene: TRBD2
CDR3aa: CASGPSRTSGSDSSYNEQFF
CDR3nt: TGTGCCAGCGGTCCGTCCCGGACTAGCGGGAGTGATAGCTCCTACAATGAGCAGTTCTTC

v_gene: TRBV6-6
j_gene: TRBJ2-7
abundance: -
d_gene: -
CDR3aa: CASSYSGRVSSYEQYF
CDR3nt: TGTGCCAGCAGTTACAGTGGCAGGGTCAGCTCCTACGAGCAGTACTTC

v_gene: TRBV6-1
j_gene: TRBJ2-3
abundance: -
d_gene: TRBD2
CDR3aa: CASSPGLAADTQYF
CDR3nt: TGTGCCAGCAGTCCGGGACTAGCGGCGGATACGCAGTATTTT

v_gene: TRBV29-1
j_gene: TRBJ1-4
abundance: -
d_gene: TRBD1
CDR3aa: CSAAGTVEEKLFF
CDR3nt: TGCAGCGCAGCCGGGACAGTGGAAGAAAAACTGTTTTTT

v_gene: TRBV27
j_gene: TRBJ1-5
abundance: -
d_gene: TRBD1
CDR3aa: CASSFRGTGINQPQHF
CDR3nt: TGTGCCAGCAGTTTCAGGGGGACAGGGATCAATCAGCCCCAGCATTTT

v_gene: TRBV25-1
j_gene: TRBJ2-4
abundance: -
d_gene: -
CDR3aa: CASSVPPGYF
CDR3nt: TGTGCCAGCAGTGTTCCACCGGGGTACTTC

v_gene: TRBV2
j_gene: TRBJ2-1
abundance: -
d_gene: -
CDR3aa: CASSEGLNEQFF
CDR3nt: TGTGCCAGCAGTGAAGGGCTCAATGAGCAGTTCTTC

v_gene: TRBV7-9
j_gene: TRBJ2-3
abundance: -
d_gene: -
CDR3aa: CASSRPGLTSDTQYF
CDR3nt: TGTGCCAGCAGCCGACCGGGACTCACCTCAGATACGCAGTATTTT

v_gene: TRBV5-1
j_gene: TRBJ1-1
abundance: -
d_gene: -
CDR3aa: CASSLSGGRTEAFF
CDR3nt: TGCGCCAGCAGCTTGTCTGGAGGCCGCACTGAAGCTTTCTTT

v_gene: TRBV21-1
j_gene: TRBJ2-7
abundance: -
d_gene: -
CDR3aa: CASSKALNGGAAYEQYF
CDR3nt: TGTGCCAGCAGCAAAGCGCTTAATGGAGGGGCGGCTTACGAGCAGTACTTC

v_gene: TRBV7-2
j_gene: TRBJ2-1
abundance: once
d_gene: -
CDR3aa: CASSLGRTYNEQFF
CDR3nt: TGTGCCAGCAGCTTAGGGCGCACCTACAATGAGCAGTTCTTC

v_gene: TRBV11-1
j_gene: TRBJ2-1
abundance: -
d_gene: -
CDR3aa: CASRRATRSYNEQFF
CDR3nt: TGTGCCAGCAGGCGGGCGACCCGCTCCTACAATGAGCAGTTCTTC

v_gene: TRBV28
j_gene: TRBJ2-5
abundance: -
d_gene: -
CDR3aa: CASLGTPETQYF
CDR3nt: TGTGCCAGCCTCGGGACTCCGGAGACCCAGTACTTC

v_gene: TRBV27
j_gene: TRBJ1-1
abundance: -
d_gene: -
CDR3aa: CASGGGSTLPTRRENTEAFF
CDR3nt: TGTGCCAGCGGTGGGGGGTCCACACTCCCGACCCGAAGGGAGAACACTGAAGCTTTCTTT

v_gene: TRBV7-2
j_gene: TRBJ2-1
abundance: -
d_gene: TRBD2
CDR3aa: CASSQRLAGQEGLSYEQFF
CDR3nt: TGTGCCAGCAGTCAGAGACTAGCGGGCCAGGAGGGTCTTTCGTATGAGCAGTTCTTC

v_gene: TRBV6-6
j_gene: TRBJ1-5
abundance: -
d_gene: -
CDR3aa: CASSYSARSNQPQHF
CDR3nt: TGTGCCAGCAGTTACTCCGCAAGAAGCAATCAGCCCCAGCATTTT

v_gene: TRBV19
j_gene: TRBJ2-1
abundance: -
d_gene: TRBD2
CDR3aa: CASSTGTSGSYNEQFF
CDR3nt: TGTGCCAGTAGTACAGGAACTAGCGGGAGTTACAATGAGCAGTTCTTC

v_gene: TRBV12-2
j_gene: TRBJ2-7
abundance: -
d_gene: -
CDR3aa: CASRLDRAPYEQYF
CDR3nt: TGTGCAAGTCGCTTAGACAGGGCCCCCTACGAGCAGTACTTC

v_gene: TRBV18
j_gene: TRBJ2-5
abundance: -
d_gene: TRBD2
CDR3aa: CASSRRLASTTQVETQYF
CDR3nt: TGTGCCAGCTCACGTCGACTAGCAAGCACCACTCAAGTAGAGACCCAGTACTTC

v_gene: TRBV10-2
j_gene: TRBJ1-2
abundance: -
d_gene: -
CDR3aa: CASSTPDSVNYGYTF
CDR3nt: TGCGCCAGCAGTACCCCGGACAGTGTAAACTATGGCTACACCTTC

v_gene: TRBV5-8
j_gene: TRBJ2-1
abundance: -
d_gene: -
CDR3aa: CASSPKGELLNEQFF
CDR3nt: TGTGCCAGCAGCCCCAAGGGCGAGCTCCTCAATGAGCAGTTCTTC

v_gene: TRBV14
j_gene: TRBJ2-7
abundance: -
d_gene: TRBD1
CDR3aa: CASSQGADRGPSYEQYF
CDR3nt: TGTGCCAGCAGCCAAGGGGCAGACAGGGGTCCCTCCTACGAGCAGTACTTC

v_gene: TRBV9
j_gene: TRBJ1-1
abundance: -
d_gene: -
CDR3aa: CASSAPGAIGTEAFF
CDR3nt: TGTGCCAGCAGCGCCCCGGGGGCGATAGGCACTGAAGCTTTCTTT

v_gene: TRBV7-2
j_gene: TRBJ2-7
abundance: -
d_gene: TRBD2
CDR3aa: CASSLGPPSGYYEQYF
CDR3nt: TGTGCCAGCAGCTTAGGCCCCCCTAGCGGGTACTACGAGCAGTACTTC

v_gene: TRBV5-6
j_gene: TRBJ2-2
abundance: -
d_gene: -
CDR3aa: CASSLMVIPHGELFF
CDR3nt: TGTGCCAGCAGCTTGATGGTCATCCCCCACGGGGAGCTGTTTTTT

v_gene: TRBV7-9
j_gene: TRBJ1-4
abundance: -
d_gene: -
CDR3aa: CASTSRTDNEKLFF
CDR3nt: TGTGCCAGCACCTCTCGGACAGATAATGAAAAACTGTTTTTT

v_gene: TRBV5-1
j_gene: TRBJ2-7
abundance: -
d_gene: -
CDR3aa: CASSLTFRFSYEQYF
CDR3nt: TGCGCCAGCAGCTTGACTTTTCGGTTTTCCTACGAGCAGTACTTC

v_gene: TRBV11-1
j_gene: TRBJ1-1
abundance: -
d_gene: -
CDR3aa: CASSPMRQGSEAFF
CDR3nt: TGTGCCAGCAGCCCAATGAGGCAGGGTTCGGAAGCTTTCTTT

v_gene: TRBV10-3
j_gene: TRBJ2-6
abundance: -
d_gene: -
CDR3aa: CAISPDRTSGANVLTF
CDR3nt: TGTGCCATCAGCCCCGACAGGACCTCTGGGGCCAACGTCCTGACTTTC

v_gene: TRBV15
j_gene: TRBJ2-1
abundance: -
d_gene: -
CDR3aa: CATSRDPHHGPGAYNEQFF
CDR3nt: TGTGCCACCAGCAGAGATCCCCACCACGGGCCAGGGGCTTACAATGAGCAGTTCTTC

v_gene: TRBV5-1
j_gene: TRBJ2-2
abundance: -
d_gene: -
CDR3aa: CASSLKYPYRAGELFF
CDR3nt: TGCGCCAGCAGCTTGAAGTACCCATACAGGGCCGGGGAGCTGTTTTTT

v_gene: TRBV4-1
j_gene: TRBJ1-2
abundance: -
d_gene: -
CDR3aa: CASSPRLEREYGYTF
CDR3nt: TGCGCCAGCAGCCCAAGATTAGAACGGGAGTATGGCTACACCTTC

v_gene: TRBV5-1
j_gene: TRBJ2-3
abundance: -
d_gene: TRBD2
CDR3aa: CASSLMTSGASTDTQYF
CDR3nt: TGCGCCAGCAGCTTGATGACTAGCGGGGCGAGCACAGATACGCAGTATTTT

v_gene: TRBV4-1
j_gene: TRBJ2-5
abundance: -
d_gene: -
CDR3aa: CASSHQTEETQYF
CDR3nt: TGCGCCAGCAGCCACCAGACAGAAGAGACCCAGTACTTC

v_gene: TRBV10-2
j_gene: TRBJ2-3
abundance: -
d_gene: -
CDR3aa: CASSEGRVTDTQYF
CDR3nt: TGCGCCAGCAGTGAGGGTAGGGTTACAGATACGCAGTATTTT

v_gene: TRBV20-1
j_gene: TRBJ2-7
abundance: -
d_gene: -
CDR3aa: CSASGDYEQYF
CDR3nt: TGCAGTGCTTCGGGGGACTACGAGCAGTACTTC

v_gene: TRBV7-2
j_gene: TRBJ2-3
abundance: -
d_gene: TRBD2
CDR3aa: CASRTSGTWTDTQYF
CDR3nt: TGTGCCAGCCGGACTAGCGGGACATGGACAGATACGCAGTATTTT

v_gene: TRBV28
j_gene: TRBJ2-3
abundance: -
d_gene: TRBD2
CDR3aa: CASSFSGGPKRLAVNTDTQYF
CDR3nt: TGTGCCAGCAGTTTTTCGGGGGGGCCCAAACGACTAGCGGTAAACACAGATACGCAGTATTTT

v_gene: TRBV27
j_gene: TRBJ1-5
abundance: -
d_gene: -
CDR3aa: CASSTSAKNQPQHF
CDR3nt: TGTGCCAGCAGTACATCTGCAAAGAATCAGCCCCAGCATTTT

v_gene: TRBV27
j_gene: TRBJ1-5
abundance: -
d_gene: -
CDR3aa: CATRPGQPNQPQHF
CDR3nt: TGTGCCACCAGACCAGGACAGCCGAATCAGCCCCAGCATTTT

v_gene: TRBV29-1
j_gene: TRBJ1-1
abundance: once
d_gene: -
CDR3aa: CSVLVPDRGTEAFF
CDR3nt: TGCAGCGTTCTTGTTCCGGACCGTGGCACTGAAGCTTTCTTT

v_gene: TRBV5-1
j_gene: TRBJ2-7
abundance: -
d_gene: -
CDR3aa: CASSPGTGPYEQYF
CDR3nt: TGCGCCAGCAGCCCTGGGACGGGCCCCTACGAGCAGTACTTC

v_gene: TRBV6-5
j_gene: TRBJ1-3
abundance: -
d_gene: -
CDR3aa: CASSYSAGAGNTIYF
CDR3nt: TGTGCCAGCAGTTACTCCGCAGGGGCTGGAAACACCATATATTTT

v_gene: TRBV10-1
j_gene: TRBJ2-3
abundance: -
d_gene: -
CDR3aa: CASSNTDTQYF
CDR3nt: TGCGCCAGCAGCAACACAGATACGCAGTATTTT

v_gene: TRBV7-6
j_gene: TRBJ2-1
abundance: -
d_gene: TRBD2
CDR3aa: CASSLSREGTSGYNEQFF
CDR3nt: TGTGCCAGCAGCTTATCCCGGGAGGGGACTAGCGGCTACAATGAGCAGTTCTTC

v_gene: TRBV6-6
j_gene: TRBJ1-2
abundance: once
d_gene: -
CDR3aa: CASSYVDTPNYGYTF
CDR3nt: TGTGCCAGCAGTTACGTGGACACCCCTAACTATGGCTACACCTTC

v_gene: TRBV18
j_gene: TRBJ2-3
abundance: -
d_gene: -
CDR3aa: CASSPDGDTQYF
CDR3nt: TGTGCCAGCTCACCAGATGGGGATACGCAGTATTTT

v_gene: TRBV10-2
j_gene: TRBJ2-7
abundance: -
d_gene: -
CDR3aa: CASTTAPSQTYEQYF
CDR3nt: TGCGCCAGCACCACCGCCCCGAGCCAAACCTACGAGCAGTACTTC

v_gene: TRBV27
j_gene: TRBJ1-1
abundance: -
d_gene: -
CDR3aa: CASSFLRGSTEAFF
CDR3nt: TGTGCCAGCAGTTTTTTAAGGGGGAGCACTGAAGCTTTCTTT

v_gene: TRBV25-1
j_gene: TRBJ2-3
abundance: -
d_gene: TRBD1
CDR3aa: CASSECKGASTDTQYF
CDR3nt: TGTGCCAGCAGTGAATGTAAGGGGGCGAGCACAGATACGCAGTATTTT